Each of the 20 T cell receptor beta chains below was sequenced from the same sample in a study of siplizumab effects on memory and regulatory T cells (dated by TCRdb to the late 2010s). Receptor libraries were prepared by the immunoSEQ multiplex PCR assay. TCRdb mirrors the immuneACCESS table, restricted to in-frame sequences. Some clones are absent from its copies; in checked studies, under half trace to an unresolved V gene, and the reason for the others is unknown. This sample has about 87,000 clones in its table, and about nine tenths of those were observed once. The top ten constitute under 2% of the sample. The sample comprised Tregs sorted from blood. The origin of the receptors is a human donor in good health.

This chain uses TRBV5-1 with TRBJ2-5, with D possibly being TRBD2 (5 bases). The V end was cut by 0 bases, the J end by 5 bases, with 11 bases between. CDR3 length equals 14 residues. Germline CDR1 SGHRS, CDR2 YFSETQ. For the CDR3, the DNA is TGCGCCAGCAGCTTGGCAGGAGGCGAGGAGACCCAGTACTTC. As protein: CASSLAGGEETQYF.

The chain joins TRBV6-6 to TRBJ2-1; 9 bases fit TRBD1. V was pared by 6 bases and J by 7 bases, with 7 bases of the junction left unmatched. This CDR3 has 14 amino acids. CDR1 is MNHNY, CDR2 SVGAGI, per germline (reference sequence). The CDR3 DNA follows: TGTGCCAGCAGGGGGACAGGGCTAAGAAATGAGCAGTTCTTC. It translates to CASRGTGLRNEQFF.

This chain uses TRBV10-3 with TRBJ2-7; 8 bases match TRBD1. The CDR3 loop spans 12 amino acids. CDR1 ENHRY and CDR2 SYGVKD come from the germline V gene. The junction had 3 bases not matched to a gene; V was cut back by 6 bases and J by 5 bases. The CDR3 loop is CAIRKTGDEQYF. The CDR3 DNA reads TGTGCCATCAGGAAGACAGGGGACGAGCAGTACTTC.

This chain connects TRBV27 to TRBJ2-7, with D possibly matching TRBD2 (6 bases). In germline, CDR1 is MNHEY, CDR2 SMNVEV (reference sequence). The CDR3 is 13 amino acids. CDR3 nucleotide sequence: TGTTCCTCCTGGTCGGGACTGACCTACGAGCAGTACTTC. The encoded protein is CSSWSGLTYEQYF.

J is TRBJ2-3 and V is TRBV2; D gene unclear. The CDR3 extends over 14 amino acids. V was cut by 4 bases and J by 2 bases, with 10 bases left in between. The germline CDR1 and CDR2 sequences are SNHLY and FYNNEI. In nucleotides, the CDR3 is TGTGCCAGCAGTGGGCTACCAGACACAGATACGCAGTATTTT. Translation: CASSGLPDTDTQYF.

The rearrangement joins TRBV6-5 to TRBJ2-7; D remains unclear. CDR1 is MNHEY, CDR2 SVGAGI, per germline. CDR3 size: 13 residues. The V end lost 1 base, the J end lost 4 bases, and 8 bases lay between the germline ends. The CDR3 protein is CASSYYGDYEQYF. CDR3 DNA sequence: TGTGCCAGCAGTTACTATGGGGATTACGAGCAGTACTTC.

The chain has TRBV18 and TRBJ1-5, with 8 bases aligning to TRBD1. The V segment lost 5 bases and the J segment 4 bases; nucleotides outside the gene matches: 7. Per germline, CDR1 KGHSH and CDR2 LQKENI. This CDR3 has 15 amino acids. This CDR3 is CASSLDRVLNQPQHF. Written as DNA, the CDR3 is TGTGCCAGCTCATTGGACAGGGTTTTGAATCAGCCCCAGCATTTT.

This clone appeared a single time. This rearrangement joins TRBV5-1 to TRBJ2-5, with D perhaps TRBD2 (6 bases). Looked up from germline, CDR1 is SGHRS and CDR2 is YFSETQ. V was trimmed by 7 bases and J by 5 bases, leaving 18 bases between them. The CDR3 consists of 14 residues. This chain's CDR3 is CASGGAGPVETQYF. For the CDR3, the DNA is TGCGCCAGCGGAGGGGCTGGGCCGGTGGAGACCCAGTACTTC.

The V and J genes are TRBV6-4 and TRBJ1-1; 9 bases align to TRBD1. This CDR3 is 16 amino acids long. CDR1 is MRHNA, CDR2 SNTAGT, per germline. The V and J ends lost 6 bases and 6 bases, in that order; junction bases with no gene match: 14. CDR3 loop: CASRFTGGAVVSEAFF. Written as DNA, the CDR3 is TGTGCCAGCAGGTTCACAGGGGGCGCCGTGGTCTCTGAAGCTTTCTTT.

Written as DNA, the CDR3 is TGTGCCAGCAAAAAGAGCAATCAGCCCCAGCATTTT. This sequence encodes CASKKSNQPQHF. The J gene is TRBJ1-5, the V gene TRBV6-6; D remains unclear. V was pared by 7 bases and J by 1 base, with 5 bases between. Germline V gene lookup returns CDR1 MNHNY and CDR2 SVGAGI (reference sequence). This CDR3 is built from 12 residues.

This chain links TRBV14 with TRBJ1-3; D is uncertain. The CDR3 has 14 residues. V was pared by 4 bases and J by 1 base, with 8 bases between. Germline CDR1 and CDR2: SGHDN and FVKESK. This CDR3 reads CASSLPASGNTIYF. The DNA for the CDR3 is TGTGCCAGCAGCCTCCCTGCTTCTGGAAACACCATATATTTT.

This clone was seen just once. The chain recombines TRBV7-9 with TRBJ2-1; 7 positions match TRBD1. CDR1 and CDR2 (germline): SEHNR, FQNEAQ (reference sequence). There are 16 residues in the CDR3. V lost 2 bases to trimming and J lost 6 bases; unmatched junction nucleotides: 10. This chain's CDR3 is CASSLRRQGGLNEQFF. The CDR3 nucleotides are TGTGCCAGCAGCTTAAGAAGACAGGGTGGCCTCAATGAGCAGTTCTTC.

This rearrangement joins TRBV19 to TRBJ2-7; the match to TRBD1 covers 7 bases. Germline V lookup: CDR1 LNHDA, CDR2 SQIVND (reference sequence). CDR3 length: 13 residues. V was clipped by 7 bases and J by 4 bases; unmatched bases: 7. DNA of the CDR3: TGTGCCAGTAAAAGTGGGACAGCATACGAGCAGTACTTC. This sequence encodes CASKSGTAYEQYF. The full variable domain, its missing parts supplied by reference TRBV19 and TRBJ2-7, is DGGITQSPKYLFRKEGQNVTLSCEQNLNHDAMYWYRQDPGQGLRLIYYSQIVNDFQKGDIAEGYSVSREKKESFPLTVTSAQKNPTAFYLCASKSGTAYEQYFGPGTRLTVT.

This chain uses TRBV28 with TRBJ2-7; D not resolved. The length of the CDR3 is 12 residues. CDR1 is MDHEN, CDR2 SYDVKM, per germline. V lost 5 bases to trimming and J lost 2 bases, with 7 bases between them. The CDR3 protein is CASSALAYEQYF. In DNA, the CDR3 is TGTGCCAGCAGTGCCCTTGCCTACGAGCAGTACTTC.

About this clone: Given a much more abundant clone one base away, this may be a read error. The chain is built from TRBV11-2 and TRBJ2-1; 7 nucleotides line up with TRBD1. The ends lost 5 bases at V and 3 bases at J; junction bases unmatched: 4. This CDR3 has 14 residues. Germline V gives CDR1 SGHAT, CDR2 FQNNGV. The CDR3 protein is CASSPRTGYNEQFF. The DNA of the CDR3 is TGTGCCAGCAGCCCCCGGACAGGCTACAATGAGCAGTTCTTC.

This clone was observed a few times. CDR3 nucleotide sequence: TGTGCCTGGAAGGGGGGTAATGGAGTCACCTACGAGCAGTACTTC. Translated, it gives CAWKGGNGVTYEQYF. The rearrangement uses TRBV30 and TRBJ2-7; tentatively, D is TRBD1 or TRBD2 (6 bases each). V was pared by 4 bases and J by 2 bases, with 18 bases between. Germline values: CDR1 GTSNPN, CDR2 SVGIG (reference sequence). CDR3 length: 15 amino acids.

This clone was detected once. The chain combines TRBV18 with TRBJ2-7; D possibly matches TRBD1 or TRBD2 (5 bases each). The CDR3 consists of 16 residues. Between the trimmed V and J ends, which lost 1 base and 0 bases, there was a span of 13 bases. Germline lookup yields CDR1 KGHSH and CDR2 LQKENI. The CDR3 nucleotides are TGTGCCAGCTCACCACGTGCAGGGACGTTCTCCTACGAGCAGTACTTC. Protein: CASSPRAGTFSYEQYF.

The J gene is TRBJ2-3, the V gene TRBV6-6; D remains unclear. Germline V CDR1 and CDR2: MNHNY, SVGAGI (reference sequence). The CDR3 is made up of 13 amino acids. V lost 6 bases and J lost 6, with 13 bases in between. CDR3 in DNA: TGTGCCAGCAGGAGAGATTTGACGGATACGCAGTATTTT. Translated, it gives CASRRDLTDTQYF.

The CDR3 spells CASSSTGGGYGYTF. The CDR3 nucleotides are TGTGCCAGCAGCTCCACAGGGGGCGGATATGGCTACACCTTC. The chain carries TRBV7-2 and TRBJ1-2; TRBD1 aligns across 9 bases. V dropped 4 bases and J dropped 5; count of bases not matched to a gene: 5. The CDR3 loop spans 14 amino acids. Germline lookup yields CDR1 SGHTA and CDR2 FQGNSA.

The rearrangement joins TRBV5-6 to TRBJ2-5, with TRBD2 identical over 12 bases. Germline V gene data show CDR1 as SGHDT and CDR2 as YYEEEE. The CDR3 runs 18 residues. V shed 3 bases, J shed 0 bases, and the junction held 9 bases outside the gene matches. This CDR3 is CASSSLTSGGSYQETQYF. DNA for the CDR3: TGTGCCAGCAGCTCACTGACTAGCGGGGGTTCGTACCAAGAGACCCAGTACTTC.